One and the same sample provided the 10 T cell receptor beta chains below, sequenced in a study of blood T cell repertoires in COVID-19. Here immunoSEQ multiplex PCR was the method, and the copy in TCRdb shows in-frame clones only, minus some. The sample contains around 190,000 clones, 80% to 90% of which appear only once. Specimen: PBMCs or T cells enriched from blood (not recorded which). Receptor source: a man between 18 and 29 years old with acute COVID-19.

The rearrangement uses TRBV28 and TRBJ2-7, with TRBD1 as a possible D gene (7 bases). Germline V gives CDR1 MDHEN, CDR2 SYDVKM. Deletions cut 5 bases from V and 6 bases from J, with 23 bases between. This CDR3 comprises 16 residues. Here the CDR3 reads CASSPTAVDRRGEQYF. For the CDR3, the DNA is TGTGCCAGCAGTCCCACGGCCGTGGACAGGCGGGGCGAGCAGTACTTC. The variable domain in full, completed from reference TRBV28 and TRBJ2-7, reads DVKVTQSSRYLVKRTGEKVFLECVQDMDHENMFWYRQDPGLGLRLIYFSYDVKMKEKGDIPEGYSVSREKKERFSLILESASTNQTSMYLCASSPTAVDRRGEQYFGPGTRLTVT.

Remarks on this clone: Other nucleotide sequences in the sample specify the same CDR3. The chain combines TRBV28 with TRBJ1-5; D not certain. Between the trimmed V and J ends, which lost 9 bases and 1 base, there was a span of 7 bases. This CDR3 contains 12 residues. Germline assignment: CDR1 MDHEN and CDR2 SYDVKM. The CDR3: CASLRSNQPQHF. CDR3 DNA: TGTGCCAGTCTCAGAAGCAATCAGCCCCAGCATTTT.

This clone was observed a single time. The J gene is TRBJ2-2, the V gene TRBV4-1; 8 nucleotides match TRBD2. This CDR3 has 17 residues. Germline CDR1 reads MGHRA; CDR2 reads YSYEKL. Germline trimming cut 3 bases from V and 2 bases from J; bases unmatched to any gene: 8. CDR3 sequence: CASSHWPSGPNTGELFF. CDR3 coding DNA: TGCGCCAGCAGCCATTGGCCTAGCGGGCCCAACACCGGGGAGCTGTTTTTT.

V and J are TRBV18 and TRBJ1-3, with a weak D call TRBD1 (5 bases). The germline V and J ends were trimmed by 2 bases and 5 bases, with 16 bases remaining between them. CDR3 length: 16 residues. CDR1 is KGHSH and CDR2 is LQKENI in the germline V gene. CDR3 DNA: TGTGCCAGCTCACCAACAGGAGCCGTTCTGCGAAACACCATATATTTT. It is translated as CASSPTGAVLRNTIYF.

The DNA of the CDR3 is TGTGCCAGCAGGGCTACTAGCGGGACGCGTGAGCAGTTCTTC. Amino acid sequence: CASRATSGTREQFF. The chain recombines TRBV7-2 with TRBJ2-1; 10 bases fit TRBD2. The CDR3 runs 14 residues. The J segment lost 9 bases and the V segment lost 6 bases, leaving 8 bases of the junction unmatched. Per the germline V gene, CDR1 is SGHTA and CDR2 is FQGNSA.

V usage is TRBV7-2 and J usage is TRBJ2-5, with 7 bases fitting TRBD1. CDR1 and CDR2 (germline): SGHTA, FQGNSA. The CDR3 extends over 13 amino acids. Trimming took 4 bases from V and 5 from J; bases not matched to a gene: 4. CDR3: CASSWTGTETQYF. CDR3 in DNA: TGTGCCAGCAGCTGGACAGGAACGGAGACCCAGTACTTC.

The chain has TRBV10-2 and TRBJ2-3; 7 nucleotides match TRBD1. The CDR3 consists of 14 residues. Germline V gene lookup returns CDR1 WSHSY and CDR2 SAAADI. With V trimmed by 7 bases and J by 6 bases, 10 bases remained unmatched. CDR3 loop: CASTRTGVWDTQYF. The CDR3, as DNA: TGCGCCAGCACCCGTACAGGGGTTTGGGATACGCAGTATTTT.

The genes are TRBV7-9 and TRBJ2-7; D possibly corresponds to TRBD2 (5 bases). The germline CDR1 and CDR2 sequences are SEHNR and FQNEAQ (reference sequence). The CDR3 runs to 13 residues. V was pared by 4 bases and J by 2 bases, with 9 bases between. The CDR3 coding sequence is TGTGCCAGCAGCTCCCGGGATCCCTACGAGCAGTACTTC. Translated, it gives CASSSRDPYEQYF.

The genes are TRBV24-1 and TRBJ2-3, with 10 bases identical to TRBD2. Trimming cost V 5 bases and J 4 bases; bases outside gene matches: 11. Per germline, CDR1 KGHDR and CDR2 SFDVKD. The CDR3 has 17 amino acids. Written as DNA, the CDR3 is TGTGCCACCAGTGTCGAGAGCGGGAGGGCCGGGGCAGATACGCAGTATTTT. Amino acids: CATSVESGRAGADTQYF.

The chain joins TRBV5-5 to TRBJ2-2; 10 positions match TRBD1. V dropped 4 bases and J dropped 4; count of bases not matched to a gene: 7. The CDR3 loop spans 16 amino acids. Germline V gene data show CDR1 as SGHKS and CDR2 as YYEKEE (reference sequence). CDR3 sequence reads: CASSPTGGAVTGELFF. DNA for the CDR3: TGTGCCAGCAGCCCGACAGGGGGCGCGGTCACCGGGGAGCTGTTTTTT.